Sequencing of this T cell receptor beta chain was carried out in a study of blood T cell repertoires in COVID-19. Across the whole study: Sites across the United States, Italy and Spain contributed samples from acute and convalescent COVID-19. PBMCs, B-cell-depleted T cells, or T cells provided the cDNA or gDNA that made up the material.

Original handling: Amplification of reference gene primers provided the estimated nucleated cell counts. Sequenced by immunoSEQ multiplex PCR; TCRdb stores in-frame clones only, minus some. That table is the source of V, J and clone size, and D and trimming were worked out from the DNA. The sample holds approximately 210,000 clones; under 90% are singletons and the top ten take about 2.3%. Trimming removed 3 bases at V and 5 bases at J, with 15 bases between. Germline values: CDR1 KGHDR, CDR2 SFDVKD. This CDR3 has 15 amino acids. The source of this sequence is a woman in her thirties or forties with active or convalescent COVID-19. Sequenced sample: peripheral blood. The V call is TRBV24-1, the J call TRBJ2-5, with D possibly TRBD1 on 6 matching bases. Here the CDR3 reads CATSDPRTQGETQYF. CDR3 sequence (DNA): TGTGCCACCAGTGATCCCCGGACTCAGGGGGAGACCCAGTACTTC.